The rows below give T cell receptor beta chains drawn from one sample of a study of patients and donors after allogeneic stem cell transplantation. TCRdb re-called the RT-PCR reads through MiXCR, storing one row per CDR3 protein. The sample carries about 960,000 distinct CDR3 sequences, over 15% recorded once. The sequenced sample was blood, either unsorted or a sorted T cell fraction (not recorded which). These receptors all come from a human donor who was either an allogeneic HSCT recipient or a stem cell or donor lymphocyte infusion donor (not recorded which). It is not recorded whose cells these are; they may come from a transplant donor. The conserved cysteine and the conserved F or W are not part of the CDR3 here. Fields, in order: V gene, J gene, clone size, CDR3 protein. Clone sizes are given selectively: once, few, many, or a class where the clone is expanded.

>TRBV6-2/TRBV6-3|TRBJ2-5|many
ASSFETQY
>TRBV7-2|TRBJ2-5|few
ASSLVGKGPETQY
>TRBV12-3/TRBV12-4|TRBJ1-1|many
ASNSGLRAEAF
>TRBV5-1|TRBJ1-2|.
ASSYGQGGKDT
>TRBV7-3|TRBJ2-2|.
ASSSGQFTGELF
>TRBV18|TRBJ2-2|.
ASSLRDIVNVGELF
>TRBV2|TRBJ2-7|.
ASAPGQGPYEQY
>TRBV12-3/TRBV12-4|TRBJ2-7|few
ASSPGTPQGYEQY
>TRBV11-1|TRBJ2-3|.
ASEEFGTDTQY
>TRBV5-1|TRBJ2-7|.
ASSSDLGPIYELY
>TRBV20-1|TRBJ2-3|few
SARGLDRSSTDTQY
>TRBV9|TRBJ2-3|.
ASSVPLGGGSTDTQY
>TRBV20-1|TRBJ2-4|few
SARDHTTQTPNIQY
>TRBV5-1|TRBJ2-5|.
ASSFGDRIETQY
>TRBV12-3/TRBV12-4|TRBJ1-5|many
ASSRSTDRGPGQPQH
>TRBV6-1|TRBJ1-5|few
ASSEVGTGGSQPQH
>TRBV19|TRBJ1-1|.
ASSIKLPGTEAF
>TRBV24-1|TRBJ1-1|many
ATSDFRDTEAF
>TRBV6-5|TRBJ2-1|many
ASSFDSSYNEQF
>TRBV20-1|TRBJ2-2|many
SASKSGRGTVGELF
>TRBV3-1|TRBJ2-1|few
ASSAAWRQF
>TRBV7-9|TRBJ1-1|.
ASSGAGEETEAF
>TRBV5-1|TRBJ1-3|.
ASSSFRRDSGNTIY
>TRBV5-1|TRBJ2-1|.
ASSGSDRLTG
>TRBV7-8|TRBJ2-3|.
ASNLGTYRADTQY
>TRBV12-3/TRBV12-4|TRBJ1-2|once
ASSLKERLTRSYGYT
>TRBV25-1|TRBJ1-3|.
ASSEQSGTSGNTIY
>TRBV4-1|TRBJ2-7|few
ASSQDGASSGEQY
>TRBV20-1|TRBJ2-1|once
SAPNPGGTSRRNEQF
>TRBV27|TRBJ1-1|.
ASSSNPGGPEAF
>TRBV6-1|TRBJ1-2|few
ASSDHTGIGGYT
>TRBV4-1|TRBJ2-7|.
ASSQNLRLAGLTYEQY
>TRBV11-3|TRBJ2-3|few
ASSPRQGATDTQY
>TRBV9|TRBJ2-1|few
ASSVGSLGSYNEQF
>TRBV20-1|TRBJ2-3|few
SANIAGGPTDTQY
>TRBV24-1|TRBJ2-1|few
ATSDRRGRSIYEQF
>TRBV7-3|TRBJ2-7|.
ASSAGQPYEQY
>TRBV30|TRBJ1-1|few
AGRRRNTEAF
>TRBV7-2|TRBJ2-1|.
ASSLYGLAASYNEQF
>TRBV5-1|TRBJ1-1|.
ASRTAPMNTEAF
>TRBV12-3/TRBV12-4|TRBJ2-7|.
ASSSVQGSYEQY
>TRBV7-8|TRBJ2-4|.
ASSLPGFKNIQY
>TRBV20-1|TRBJ2-5|once
SGHLQETQY